The entry below gives a single T cell receptor beta chain sequence along with its context. There is no known antigen for this receptor. There are no base qualities to consult, and no much larger clone falls within one base. This sample stems from a study of blood T cell repertoires in COVID-19 (TCRdb year 2020). The study in broad terms: Collaborator samples came from the United States, Italy and Spain and covered acute and convalescent phases of COVID-19. A de-identified subject ID, COVID-19 status, age in years and sex were almost always included in the sample metadata. The repertoires were made available in a free public database intended to serve as a resource for research on the immune response to SARS-CoV-2. The prospective study material was composed of cDNA or gDNA derived from T cells, B-cell-depleted T cells, or PBMCs. The dataset comprised deeply sampled blood TCRbeta repertoires from subjects exposed to, actively infected with, or recovered from COVID-19. Where available, HLA class I and class II types were obtained from metadata supplied by the sample provider rather than from assay-based typing. The samples were drawn from two sources: the first 160 participants of the ongoing ImmuneRACE study, and 1,000 to 1,500 subjects contributed by 6 global collaborators.

The immunoSEQ Assay, a bias-controlled multiplex PCR, was used to amplify TCRbeta CDR3 regions from genomic DNA. For the original study's pipeline: Within the assay, amplification of reference gene primers was used to estimate how many nucleated cells each sample contained. To quantify the absolute abundance of each unique TCRbeta CDR3 rearrangement, sequence reads were collapsed and filtered. For each sample, productive Simpson clonality was calculated as the square root of Simpson's diversity index over productive rearrangements. As stored in TCRdb, this immuneACCESS dataset retains in-frame rearrangements with V and J assigned. A fraction of the clones does not appear; measured against another copy, unresolved V genes explain less than half of the discrepancy, and the remainder lacks a known reason. V, J and clone size are taken as reported in that table, and D and trimming were inferred from the DNA itself. The sample table contains about 77,000 clones; only one count was recorded for around 77% of them. The ten largest clones represent 16% of the sample.

Each collaborating institution followed its own protocols to collect whole blood in K2EDTA tubes. For TCRbeta analysis, collaborators shipped samples in one of three forms: frozen whole blood, isolated PBMCs, or DNA extracted from either of those sample types. The investigation overall reported the following: Clinical and demographic metadata were provided uncurated, with the amount varying by source and participant.

Sequenced material: peripheral blood. The clonotype originates from an older man with active or convalescent COVID-19.

The bases are TGTGCCAGCAGCTTAGAGGGGGCCGGGGTAGGCACTGAAGCTTTCTTT. Translated, it gives CASSLEGAGVGTEAFF. This sequence uses TRBV7-8 and TRBJ1-1; 7 junctional bases match TRBD1. The germline V gene encodes CDR1 SGHVS and CDR2 FQNEAQ. The germline V and J ends show losses of 1 base and 4 bases respectively, and no gene match explains 9 bases of the junction. From the cysteine up to the phenylalanine, the CDR3 has a length of 16 residues. The kept DNA is CDR3 alone, 48 bases in frame from the first base.